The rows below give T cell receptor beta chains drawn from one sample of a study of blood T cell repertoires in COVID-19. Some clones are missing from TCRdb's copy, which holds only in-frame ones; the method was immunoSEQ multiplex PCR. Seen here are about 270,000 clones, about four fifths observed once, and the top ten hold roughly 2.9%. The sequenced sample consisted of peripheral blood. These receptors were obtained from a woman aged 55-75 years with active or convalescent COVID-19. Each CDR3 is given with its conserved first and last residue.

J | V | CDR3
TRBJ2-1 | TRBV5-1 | CASSLANQYNEQFF
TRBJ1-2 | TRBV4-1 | CASSLGQGQGDGYTF
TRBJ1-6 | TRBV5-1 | CASSLIGDSPLHF
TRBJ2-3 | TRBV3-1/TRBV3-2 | CASSQQGAGTDTQYF
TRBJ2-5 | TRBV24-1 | CAIQWVNERGLGETQYF
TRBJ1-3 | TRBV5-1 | CASSPTTGPSGNTIYF
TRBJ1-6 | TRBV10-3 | CAISESTENSPLHF
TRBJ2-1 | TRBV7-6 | CASSSLAGHTPYNEQFF
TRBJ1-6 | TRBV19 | CASSMVRGKSPLHF
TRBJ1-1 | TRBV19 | CASNDRDTEAFF
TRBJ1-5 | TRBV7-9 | CASSLGTQGRLQHF
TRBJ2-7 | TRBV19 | CASSIRARTGGDYEQYF
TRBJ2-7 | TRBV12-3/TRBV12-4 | CASSMRGEQYF
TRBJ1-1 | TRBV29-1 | CSALGTMNTEAFF
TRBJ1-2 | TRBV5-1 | CASSLETGGANREGYTF
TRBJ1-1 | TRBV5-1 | CASSFRQGDTEAFF
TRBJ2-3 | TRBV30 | CAWSPLQGSTDTQYF
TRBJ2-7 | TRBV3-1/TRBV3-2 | CASRTGQSREQYF
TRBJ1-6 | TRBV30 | CAWSPGTGGRYNSPLHF
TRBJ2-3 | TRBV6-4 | CASSALAGMGTDTQYF
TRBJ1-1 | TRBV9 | CASSYNTGNTEAFF
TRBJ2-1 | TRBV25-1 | CASSAGFRSEQFF
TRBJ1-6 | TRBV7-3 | CASSRQGDRNSPLHF
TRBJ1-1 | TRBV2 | CASSLRDTHTEAFF
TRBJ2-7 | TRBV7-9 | CASRGETYEQYF
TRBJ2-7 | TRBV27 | CASSQGRDRVTYEQYF
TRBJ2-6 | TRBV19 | CASSIGLSGANVLTF
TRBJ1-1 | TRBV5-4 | CASSPGQDTEAFF
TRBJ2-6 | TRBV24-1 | CATSASGVGANVLTF
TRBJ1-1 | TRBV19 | CASSIAGGGNTEAFF
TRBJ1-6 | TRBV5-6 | CASSLAGTGSYNSPLHF
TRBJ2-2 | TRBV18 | CASRWNTGELFF
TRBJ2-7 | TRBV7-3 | CASSYYSGGPSYEQYF
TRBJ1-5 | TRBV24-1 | CATSDTGEDQPQHF
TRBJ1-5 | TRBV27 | CASSSPTGVGISPQHF
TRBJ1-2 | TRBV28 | CASSPGLGGFFYGYTF
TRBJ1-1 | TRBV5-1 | CASSLDGSGTEAFF